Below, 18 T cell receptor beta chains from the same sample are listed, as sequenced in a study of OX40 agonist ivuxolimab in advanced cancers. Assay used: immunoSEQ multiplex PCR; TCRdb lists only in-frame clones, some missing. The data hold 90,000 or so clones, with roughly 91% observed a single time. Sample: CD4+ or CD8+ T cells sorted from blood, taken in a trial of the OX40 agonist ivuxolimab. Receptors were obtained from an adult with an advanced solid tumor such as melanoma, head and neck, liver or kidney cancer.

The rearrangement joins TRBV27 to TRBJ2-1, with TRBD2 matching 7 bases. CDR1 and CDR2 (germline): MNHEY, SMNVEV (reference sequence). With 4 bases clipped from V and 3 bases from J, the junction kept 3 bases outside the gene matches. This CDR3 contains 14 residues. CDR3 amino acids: CASSSQRDYNEQFF. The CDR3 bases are TGTGCCAGCAGTTCCCAGCGGGACTACAATGAGCAGTTCTTC.

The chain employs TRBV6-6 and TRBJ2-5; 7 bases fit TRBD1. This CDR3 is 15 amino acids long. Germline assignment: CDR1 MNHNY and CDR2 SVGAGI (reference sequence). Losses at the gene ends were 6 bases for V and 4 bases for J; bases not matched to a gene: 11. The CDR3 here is CASSQTRQGPETQYF. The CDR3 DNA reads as TGTGCCAGCAGCCAAACCCGACAGGGACCAGAGACCCAGTACTTC.

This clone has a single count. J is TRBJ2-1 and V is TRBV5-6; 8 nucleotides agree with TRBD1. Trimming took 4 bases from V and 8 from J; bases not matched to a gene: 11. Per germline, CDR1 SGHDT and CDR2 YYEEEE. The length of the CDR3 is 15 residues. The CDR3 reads CASSLRTGWGDEQFF. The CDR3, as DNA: TGTGCCAGCAGCCTGAGGACAGGGTGGGGTGATGAGCAGTTCTTC. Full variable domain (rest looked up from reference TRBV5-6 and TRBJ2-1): DAGVTQSPTHLIKTRGQQVTLRCSPKSGHDTVSWYQQALGQGPQFIFQYYEEEERQRGNFPDRFSGHQFPNYSSELNVNALLLGDSALYLCASSLRTGWGDEQFFGPGTRLTVL.

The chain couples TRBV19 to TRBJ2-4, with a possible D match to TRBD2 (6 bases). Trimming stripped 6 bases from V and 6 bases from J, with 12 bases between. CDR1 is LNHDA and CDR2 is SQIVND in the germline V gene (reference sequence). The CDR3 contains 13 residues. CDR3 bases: TGTGCCAGTAGGGAGGACGGGGGAAACATTCAGTACTTC. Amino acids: CASREDGGNIQYF. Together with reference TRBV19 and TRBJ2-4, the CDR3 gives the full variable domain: DGGITQSPKYLFRKEGQNVTLSCEQNLNHDAMYWYRQDPGQGLRLIYYSQIVNDFQKGDIAEGYSVSREKKESFPLTVTSAQKNPTAFYLCASREDGGNIQYFGAGTRLSVL.

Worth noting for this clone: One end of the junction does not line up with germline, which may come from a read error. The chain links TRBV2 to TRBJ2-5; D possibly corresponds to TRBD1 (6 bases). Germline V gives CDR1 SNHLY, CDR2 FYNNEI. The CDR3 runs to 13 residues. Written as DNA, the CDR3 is TGTGCCAGCAGTGAATGGGGGCAAGGGACCCAGTACTTC. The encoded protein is CASSEWGQGTQYF. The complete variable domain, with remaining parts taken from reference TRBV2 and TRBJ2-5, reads EPEVTQTPSHQVTQMGQEVILRCVPISNHLYFYWYRQILGQKVEFLVSFYNNEISEKSEIFDDQFSVERPDGSNFTLKIRSTKLEDSAMYFCASSEWGQGTQYFGPGTRLLVL.

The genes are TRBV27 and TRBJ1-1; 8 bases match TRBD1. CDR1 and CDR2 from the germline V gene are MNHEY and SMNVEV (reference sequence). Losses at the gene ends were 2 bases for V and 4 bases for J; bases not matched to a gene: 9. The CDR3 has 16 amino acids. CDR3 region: CASSLRGRGLVTEAFF. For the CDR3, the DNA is TGTGCCAGCAGTTTACGAGGCAGGGGGCTGGTCACTGAAGCTTTCTTT.

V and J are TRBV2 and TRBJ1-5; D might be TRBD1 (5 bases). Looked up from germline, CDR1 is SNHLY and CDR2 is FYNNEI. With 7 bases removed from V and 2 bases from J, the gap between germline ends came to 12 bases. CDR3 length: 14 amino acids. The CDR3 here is CASTLLGGNQPQHF. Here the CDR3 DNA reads TGTGCCAGCACCCTATTGGGGGGCAATCAGCCCCAGCATTTT.

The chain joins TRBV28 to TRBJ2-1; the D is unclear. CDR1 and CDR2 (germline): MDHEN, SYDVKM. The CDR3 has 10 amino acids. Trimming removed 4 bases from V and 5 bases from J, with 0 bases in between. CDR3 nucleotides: TGTGCCAGCAGTTACAATGAGCAGTTCTTC. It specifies CASSYNEQFF. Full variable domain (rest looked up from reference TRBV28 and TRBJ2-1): DVKVTQSSRYLVKRTGEKVFLECVQDMDHENMFWYRQDPGLGLRLIYFSYDVKMKEKGDIPEGYSVSREKKERFSLILESASTNQTSMYLCASSYNEQFFGPGTRLTVL.

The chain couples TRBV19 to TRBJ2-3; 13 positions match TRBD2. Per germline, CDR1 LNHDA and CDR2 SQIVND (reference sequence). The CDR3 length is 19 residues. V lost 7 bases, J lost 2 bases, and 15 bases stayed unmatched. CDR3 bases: TGTGCCAGTACCCCAAGGGGACTAGCGGGACTGTCCTCCACAGATACGCAGTATTTT. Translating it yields CASTPRGLAGLSSTDTQYF.

In nucleotides, the CDR3 is TGTGCCAGTAGAAGACAGGCAACTAATGAAAAACTGTTTTTT. This sequence encodes CASRRQATNEKLFF. The rearrangement joins TRBV19 to TRBJ1-4; TRBD1 might be the D (6 bases). This CDR3 has 14 amino acids. V shed 6 bases and J shed 0 bases, with 8 bases lying between them. In germline, CDR1 is LNHDA, CDR2 SQIVND (reference sequence).

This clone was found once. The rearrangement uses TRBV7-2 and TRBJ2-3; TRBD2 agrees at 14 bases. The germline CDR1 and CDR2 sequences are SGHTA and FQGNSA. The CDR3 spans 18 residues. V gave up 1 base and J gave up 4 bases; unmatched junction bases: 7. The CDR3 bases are TGTGCCAGCAGCTTAGTTTTGACTAGCGGGAGGGGCGCAGATACGCAGTATTTT. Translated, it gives CASSLVLTSGRGADTQYF.

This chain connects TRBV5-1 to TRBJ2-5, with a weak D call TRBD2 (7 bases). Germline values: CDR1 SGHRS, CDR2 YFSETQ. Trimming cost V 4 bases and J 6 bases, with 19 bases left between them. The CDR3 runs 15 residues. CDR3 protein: CASSDFRGAVKTQYF. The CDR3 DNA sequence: TGCGCCAGCAGCGACTTCCGGGGGGCGGTAAAGACCCAGTACTTC.

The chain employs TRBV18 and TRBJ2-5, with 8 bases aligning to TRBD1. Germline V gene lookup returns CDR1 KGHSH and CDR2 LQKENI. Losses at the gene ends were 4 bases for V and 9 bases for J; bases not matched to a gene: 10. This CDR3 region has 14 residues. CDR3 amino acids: CASSRGTGRWSQYF. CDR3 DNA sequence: TGTGCCAGCTCACGGGGGACAGGCCGGTGGTCCCAGTACTTC.

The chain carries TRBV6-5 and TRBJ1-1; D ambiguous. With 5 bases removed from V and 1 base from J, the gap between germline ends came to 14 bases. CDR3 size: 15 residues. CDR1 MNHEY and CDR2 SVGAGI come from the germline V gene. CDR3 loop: CASSRGRGGNTEAFF. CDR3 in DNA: TGTGCCAGCAGTCGCGGGCGGGGTGGGAACACTGAAGCTTTCTTT.

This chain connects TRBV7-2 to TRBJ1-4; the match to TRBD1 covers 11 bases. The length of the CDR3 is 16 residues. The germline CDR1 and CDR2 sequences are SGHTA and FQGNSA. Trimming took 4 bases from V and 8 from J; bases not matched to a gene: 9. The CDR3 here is CASSSGQGALNEKLFF. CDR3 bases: TGTGCCAGCAGCTCTGGACAGGGGGCACTTAACGAAAAACTGTTTTTT.

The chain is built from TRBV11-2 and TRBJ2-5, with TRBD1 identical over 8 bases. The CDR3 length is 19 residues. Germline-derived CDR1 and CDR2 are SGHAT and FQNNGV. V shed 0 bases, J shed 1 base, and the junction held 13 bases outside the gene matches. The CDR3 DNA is TGTGCCAGCAGCTTAGATAGGAGTTGGACAGGGCGTTTCCAAGAGACCCAGTACTTC. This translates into CASSLDRSWTGRFQETQYF.

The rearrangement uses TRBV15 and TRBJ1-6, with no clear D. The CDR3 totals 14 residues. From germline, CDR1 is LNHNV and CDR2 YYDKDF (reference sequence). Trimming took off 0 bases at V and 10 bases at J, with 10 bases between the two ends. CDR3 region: CATSRDRLGSPLHF. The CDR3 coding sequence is TGTGCCACCAGCAGAGATAGGCTGGGATCACCCCTCCACTTT.

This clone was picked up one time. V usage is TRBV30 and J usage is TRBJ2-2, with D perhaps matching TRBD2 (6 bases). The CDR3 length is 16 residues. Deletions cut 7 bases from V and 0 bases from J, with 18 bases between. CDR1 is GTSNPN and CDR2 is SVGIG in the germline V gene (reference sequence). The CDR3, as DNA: TGTGCCTCGAGCCCCGCGGGACCCACGAACACCGGGGAGCTGTTTTTT. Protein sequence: CASSPAGPTNTGELFF.